These T cell receptor beta chains were read from a single sample in a study of tumor T cells in aggressive B-cell lymphoma. Sequenced by immunoSEQ multiplex PCR; TCRdb stores in-frame clones only, minus some. The table records 6,500 to 9,500 clones, 75% to 90% of them present only once. Sequencing was done on a sample of tumor tissue. These receptor sequences come from an adult with diffuse large B cell lymphoma. Both conserved end residues are part of each CDR3. A D gene is named only where the DNA matches it firmly. Size is stated for part of the rows, as once, few or many counts, or as a class when the clone is expanded.

V gene	D gene	clone size	J gene	CDR3 protein	CDR3 DNA
TRBV10-1	NA	NA	TRBJ2-1	CASSEAGISYNEQFF	TGCGCCAGCAGTGAGGCGGGAATCTCCTACAATGAGCAGTTCTTC
TRBV19	NA	NA	TRBJ1-1	CASSSDTGLNTEAFF	TGTGCCAGTAGTTCCGATACAGGTTTGAACACTGAAGCTTTCTTT
TRBV7-9	NA	NA	TRBJ1-1	CASSLDTIWTEAFF	TGTGCCAGCAGCCTGGACACGATTTGGACTGAAGCTTTCTTT
TRBV4-1	NA	NA	TRBJ2-1	CASSQDPHAGSEQFF	TGCGCCAGCAGCCAAGATCCTCACGCGGGCTCTGAGCAGTTCTTC
TRBV7-2	NA	NA	TRBJ2-7	CASSSIPGGWSEQYF	TGTGCCAGCAGCTCCATCCCAGGTGGGTGGTCCGAGCAGTACTTC
TRBV9	NA	NA	TRBJ1-2	CASSVRKTGGIYGYTF	TGTGCCAGCAGCGTACGAAAGACAGGTGGAATCTATGGCTACACCTTC
TRBV4-1	TRBD2	NA	TRBJ2-3	CASSLPREGPSTDTQYF	TGCGCCAGCAGCCTACCTAGGGAGGGGCCTTCCACAGATACGCAGTATTTT
TRBV5-6	NA	NA	TRBJ2-5	CASSGLEGRGETQYF	TGTGCCAGCAGCGGCCTGGAGGGGCGGGGAGAGACCCAGTACTTC
TRBV27	TRBD1	NA	TRBJ1-5	CASSPRTGGPQPQHF	TGTGCCAGCAGTCCTCGGACAGGGGGCCCTCAGCCCCAGCATTTT
TRBV19	TRBD2	NA	TRBJ2-7	CASGRLAGGPANEQYF	TGTGCCAGTGGGCGGCTAGCGGGAGGGCCGGCCAACGAGCAGTACTTC
TRBV4-1	NA	NA	TRBJ2-1	CASSQDLGGSSYNEQFF	TGCGCCAGCAGCCAAGATCTTGGCGGAAGCTCCTACAATGAGCAGTTCTTC
TRBV5-4	TRBD1	once	TRBJ2-7	CASSSDRESSYEQYF	TGTGCCAGCAGCTCGGACAGGGAGAGCTCCTACGAGCAGTACTTC
TRBV4-3	NA	NA	TRBJ1-2	CASSRNRELYGYTF	TGCGCCAGCAGCCGCAACAGAGAACTCTATGGCTACACCTTC
TRBV27	TRBD2	NA	TRBJ2-7	CASSLLAGSSYEQYF	TGTGCCAGCAGTTTACTAGCGGGTAGCTCCTACGAGCAGTACTTC
TRBV29-1	NA	NA	TRBJ1-2	CSAAGSYGYTF	TGCAGCGCCGCAGGGTCTTATGGCTACACCTTC
TRBV5-1	NA	NA	TRBJ1-1	CASSLEGQLMNTEAFF	TGCGCCAGCAGCTTGGAAGGACAGCTCATGAACACTGAAGCTTTCTTT
TRBV4-1	NA	NA	TRBJ2-1	CASSQAEAGIRYNEQFF	TGCGCCAGCAGCCAAGCGGAGGCGGGAATAAGGTACAATGAGCAGTTCTTC
TRBV11-2	NA	once	TRBJ1-4	CASTHWGGADEKLFF	TGTGCCAGTACTCATTGGGGGGGGGCCGATGAAAAACTGTTTTTT
TRBV7-9	TRBD1	NA	TRBJ1-2	CASSPRDRTNYGYTF	TGTGCCAGCAGCCCGCGGGACAGGACTAACTATGGCTACACCTTC
TRBV7-8	TRBD1	NA	TRBJ2-7	CASSFWDRGEIYEQYF	TGTGCCAGTAGCTTTTGGGACAGGGGGGAGATCTACGAGCAGTACTTC
TRBV7-9	NA	NA	TRBJ1-2	CVSSSTPTWNTF	TGTGTCAGCAGCTCAACCCCGACATGGAACACCTTC
TRBV4-3	TRBD2	NA	TRBJ2-5	CASSQGGEETQYF	TGCGCCAGCAGCCAGGGGGGGGAAGAGACCCAGTACTTC
TRBV5-1	NA	NA	TRBJ2-5	CASSTRTPYQETQYF	TGCGCCAGCAGCACTAGGACCCCCTACCAAGAGACCCAGTACTTC
TRBV4-1	NA	NA	TRBJ2-1	CASSQDVWPGYNEQFF	TGCGCCAGCAGCCAAGATGTATGGCCAGGATACAATGAGCAGTTCTTC
TRBV30	NA	NA	TRBJ1-5	CAWSRGDLSNQPQHF	TGTGCCTGGAGTCGGGGGGACCTTAGCAATCAGCCCCAGCATTTT
TRBV4-1	NA	NA	TRBJ2-3	CASSETDTQYF	TGCGCCAGCAGCGAGACAGATACGCAGTATTTT
TRBV4-1	NA	few	TRBJ1-3	CASSGQTNTIYF	TGCGCCAGCAGCGGGCAGACAAACACCATATATTTT
TRBV7-9	TRBD2	NA	TRBJ2-3	CASRGPTSGTQYF	TGTGCCAGCAGGGGTCCTACTAGCGGAACGCAGTATTTT
TRBV29-1	NA	NA	TRBJ1-2	CSVGAYGYTF	TGCAGCGTTGGGGCTTATGGCTACACCTTC
TRBV28	NA	once	TRBJ2-7	CASTPSGVSSYEQYF	TGTGCCAGCACCCCTAGTGGTGTCAGCTCCTACGAGCAGTACTTC
TRBV6-5	TRBD2	NA	TRBJ2-2	CVSSPKAGAVGELFF	TGTGTCAGCAGTCCAAAAGCGGGAGCGGTCGGGGAGCTGTTTTTT
TRBV5-1	NA	NA	TRBJ2-2	CASTEDQANTGELFF	TGCGCCAGCACCGAAGACCAGGCGAACACCGGGGAGCTGTTTTTT
TRBV5-6	NA	NA	TRBJ1-5	CASSRDNSNQPQHF	TGTGCCAGCAGCCGGGACAATAGCAATCAGCCCCAGCATTTT
TRBV7-3	TRBD2	NA	TRBJ2-2	CASSLQGGQTNTGELFF	TGTGCCAGCAGCTTACAGGGAGGGCAGACTAACACCGGGGAGCTGTTTTTT
TRBV27	NA	NA	TRBJ1-4	CASSHPGSGEKLFF	TGTGCCAGCAGTCACCCTGGGAGCGGTGAAAAACTGTTTTTT
TRBV27	TRBD1	once	TRBJ1-1	CASRTGATEAFF	TGTGCCAGCCGAACAGGGGCCACTGAAGCTTTCTTT
TRBV7-2	TRBD2	few	TRBJ2-1	CASSLAYGLAGSGSYNEQFF	TGTGCCAGCAGCTTAGCGTACGGACTAGCGGGAAGTGGGTCCTACAATGAGCAGTTCTTC
TRBV7-8	TRBD1	NA	TRBJ2-5	CASSSGTGRLPRETQYF	TGTGCCAGCAGCTCCGGGACAGGGAGGCTACCCCGGGAGACCCAGTACTTC
TRBV5-4	NA	NA	TRBJ2-1	CASSRGTPNRDNEQFF	TGTGCCAGCAGCCGCGGGACGCCTAATCGCGACAATGAGCAGTTCTTC
TRBV27	NA	NA	TRBJ1-1	CASSLGVRVNTEAFF	TGTGCCAGCAGTTTAGGGGTCAGGGTGAACACTGAAGCTTTCTTT
TRBV27	TRBD2	NA	TRBJ2-1	CASSQGGRNQQFF	TGTGCCAGCAGTCAGGGAGGGCGCAATCAGCAGTTCTTC
TRBV4-2	TRBD2	few	TRBJ2-1	CASSALAGGPGEQFF	TGTGCCAGCAGCGCGCTAGCGGGGGGGCCGGGCGAGCAGTTCTTC
TRBV7-2	TRBD1	NA	TRBJ1-2	CASSVGQGSYGYTF	TGTGCCAGCAGCGTGGGACAGGGGAGCTATGGCTACACCTTC
TRBV4-2	NA	NA	TRBJ2-1	CASSGPNTLLNSYNEQFF	TGTGCCAGCAGCGGGCCTAACACTCTCCTGAACTCCTACAATGAGCAGTTCTTC
TRBV6-4	NA	NA	TRBJ1-2	CASSPLPGFDGYTF	TGTGCCAGCAGCCCACTCCCGGGGTTCGACGGCTACACCTTC
TRBV27	NA	once	TRBJ2-1	CASNGLPSYNEQFF	TGTGCCAGTAATGGACTACCCTCCTACAATGAGCAGTTCTTC
TRBV28	TRBD1	NA	TRBJ2-3	CASSFYAQGATFTDTQYF	TGTGCCAGCAGTTTTTATGCACAGGGGGCCACGTTCACAGATACGCAGTATTTT
TRBV28	NA	NA	TRBJ2-7	CASSPQGVRYEQYF	TGTGCCAGCAGTCCACAGGGTGTAAGATACGAGCAGTACTTC
TRBV4-3	NA	NA	TRBJ1-1	CASSQDWGTEAFF	TGCGCCAGCAGCCAAGACTGGGGGACAGAAGCTTTCTTT
TRBV4-2	NA	NA	TRBJ2-2	CASSQGTRDTGELFF	TGTGCCAGCAGCCAAGGGACACGGGACACCGGGGAGCTGTTTTTT
TRBV7-8	NA	few	TRBJ2-5	CASSLGPRSQETQYF	TGTGCCAGCAGCTTAGGGCCGAGGAGTCAAGAGACCCAGTACTTC
TRBV6-1	NA	NA	TRBJ1-2	CARRRGTYGYTF	TGTGCCAGGAGACGGGGTACCTATGGCTACACCTTC
TRBV9	TRBD1	NA	TRBJ1-2	CASSGQGAFGYGYTF	TGTGCCAGCAGCGGGCAGGGGGCCTTCGGCTATGGCTACACCTTC